This TCR beta chain came from a study of blood T cell repertoires in COVID-19. About the study: Samples representing acute and convalescent COVID-19 were sourced from the United States, Italy and Spain.

Study processing details: Amplification with reference gene primers provided the estimates of nucleated cell counts. Sequencing used immunoSEQ multiplex PCR; TCRdb keeps in-frame clones, though not all of them. The DNA gave D and trimming, while V, J and clone size come from that table. The sample has some 41,000 clones, about 86% seen once. This sequence was found in a human donor in a cohort sampled during active COVID-19. Sequences were obtained from peripheral blood.

In DNA form, the CDR3 reads TGTGCCAGCAGTTTAAGGAGGTACAATGAGCAGTTCTTC. It yields the protein CASSLRRYNEQFF. V and J are TRBV12-3 or TRBV12-4 and TRBJ2-1, with a weak D call TRBD2 (5 bases). The CDR3 is 13 residues long. V was pared by 2 bases and J by 4 bases, with 6 bases between.